One sample yielded the 21 T cell receptor beta chains listed below, sequenced in a study of T cell responses to AZD1222 COVID-19 vaccine. Assay: immunoSEQ multiplex PCR; the TCRdb copy retains only in-frame clones and omits some. Here the sample spans about 100,000 clones, roughly 85% being singletons. Sequences were derived from peripheral blood, sampled on day 0 of AZD1222 vaccination. The receptors derive from an adult in good health.

In its sample, this clone was seen once. The genes are TRBV7-2 and TRBJ2-7; 7 bases are shared with TRBD2. The CDR3 consists of 14 residues. The V gene's germline CDR1 is SGHTA and CDR2 FQGNSA. With V trimmed by 0 bases and J by 6 bases, 5 bases remained unmatched. This CDR3 reads CASSLAQAGTEQYF. DNA for the CDR3: TGTGCCAGCAGCTTAGCTCAAGCGGGAACCGAGCAGTACTTC.

The V gene is TRBV29-1, the J gene TRBJ1-1; D is unclear. Germline values: CDR1 SQVTM, CDR2 ANQGSEA. The CDR3 length is 12 residues. V was cut by 7 bases and J by 2 bases, with 11 bases left in between. The DNA for the CDR3 is TGCAGCGCCGTGTGGGGTAACACTGAAGCTTTCTTT. This codes for CSAVWGNTEAFF.

This clone was counted between two and nine times. The chain uses TRBV7-9 and TRBJ2-5; 8 nucleotides agree with TRBD1. This CDR3 region has 14 residues. Per the germline V gene, CDR1 is SEHNR and CDR2 is FQNEAQ (reference sequence). V gave up 5 bases and J gave up 4 bases; unmatched junction bases: 6. CDR3 residues: CASSPKDRAETQYF. CDR3 in DNA: TGTGCCAGCAGCCCGAAGGACAGGGCAGAGACCCAGTACTTC.

DNA for the CDR3: TGTGCCAGCAGTGATCAGAGGCGGGGTCTGGAGCAGTTCTTC. This gives the protein CASSDQRRGLEQFF. This chain connects TRBV6-1 to TRBJ2-1; D might be TRBD2 (6 bases). V lost 3 bases and J 10 bases, leaving 16 bases between the germline ends. Germline CDR1 and CDR2: MNHNS and SASEGT. The CDR3 is 14 amino acids.

V and J are TRBV2 and TRBJ2-3; TRBD1 agrees at 10 bases. The CDR3 contains 15 residues. The junction had 7 bases not matched to a gene; V was cut back by 5 bases and J by 5 bases. From germline, CDR1 is SNHLY and CDR2 FYNNEI. CDR3 amino acids: CASSMGQGHLDTQYF. CDR3 nucleotide sequence: TGTGCCAGCAGTATGGGACAGGGGCATCTAGATACGCAGTATTTT.

J is TRBJ2-1 and V is TRBV10-3; TRBD2 agrees at 10 bases. The V gene end was trimmed by 0 bases and the J gene end by 9 bases; junction bases not matched to a gene: 11. Germline CDR1 reads ENHRY; CDR2 reads SYGVKD. The CDR3 is 17 amino acids. CDR3 sequence (DNA): TGTGCCATCAGTGAGTCGCAGGAGCGGGGGGGCCTGGCTGAGCAGTTCTTC. Protein product: CAISESQERGGLAEQFF.

This clone was seen a single time. This sequence joins TRBV2 and TRBJ2-2, with 8 bases lining up with TRBD2. J gave up 5 bases and V 7 bases, and 6 bases lay outside the gene matches. Germline lookup yields CDR1 SNHLY and CDR2 FYNNEI. The CDR3 sequence is 14 residues long. The CDR3: CASTIAGWTGELFF. The CDR3 DNA sequence: TGTGCCAGCACTATAGCGGGGTGGACCGGGGAGCTGTTTTTT.

The chain is built from TRBV19 and TRBJ1-5; 7 bases map to TRBD1. V dropped 7 bases and J dropped 1; count of bases not matched to a gene: 7. CDR1 and CDR2 (germline): LNHDA, SQIVND (reference sequence). The CDR3 is made up of 15 amino acids. Written as DNA, the CDR3 is TGTGCCAGTAACCCGGGACAGTGGAGCAATCAGCCCCAGCATTTT. Its translation: CASNPGQWSNQPQHF.

The chain uses TRBV7-8 and TRBJ2-3; D gene uncertain. V was trimmed by 1 base and J by 4 bases, leaving 18 bases between them. The CDR3 runs to 17 residues. CDR1 and CDR2 (germline): SGHVS, FQNEAQ. CDR3 protein: CASSLVPTTYGADTQYF. The CDR3 DNA sequence: TGTGCCAGCAGCTTAGTCCCGACGACGTATGGCGCAGATACGCAGTATTTT.

CDR3 nucleotide sequence: TGTGCCAGCTCACCATCCGCGGCCTTTAGTAGTGGCTACACCTTC. This sequence encodes CASSPSAAFSSGYTF. V gene TRBV18 combines with J gene TRBJ1-2, with D unresolved. The length of the CDR3 is 15 residues. Germline V lookup: CDR1 KGHSH, CDR2 LQKENI. Trimming removed 2 bases from V and 7 bases from J, with 17 bases in between.

The chain is built from TRBV6-5 and TRBJ2-5; 9 bases agree with TRBD2. The junction had 7 bases not matched to a gene; V was cut back by 7 bases and J by 1 base. The CDR3 runs to 15 residues. CDR1 MNHEY and CDR2 SVGAGI come from the germline V gene. The CDR3 coding sequence is TGTGCCAGCATCCGAAGCGGGGGGCGCCAAGAGACCCAGTACTTC. Encoded protein: CASIRSGGRQETQYF.

The V and J genes are TRBV7-9 and TRBJ2-7; 8 bases match TRBD1. The V gene's germline CDR1 is SEHNR and CDR2 FQNEAQ (reference sequence). CDR3 length equals 15 residues. V lost 4 bases, J lost 3 bases, and 8 bases stayed unmatched. The CDR3 bases are TGTGCCAGCAGCTCAACTCTGGACAGGGTCTACGAGCAGTACTTC. Amino acids: CASSSTLDRVYEQYF.

The chain couples TRBV12-3 or TRBV12-4 to TRBJ2-6, with D hard to call. Trimming took 0 bases from V and 3 from J, leaving 0 bases between them. CDR3 size: 13 residues. The CDR3 protein is CASSLAGANVLTF. Here the CDR3 DNA reads TGTGCCAGCAGTTTAGCTGGGGCCAACGTCCTGACTTTC.

J is TRBJ2-1 and V is TRBV6-5, with D tentatively TRBD1 (6 bases). Germline assignment: CDR1 MNHEY and CDR2 SVGAGI. CDR3 length: 15 residues. V was shortened by 0 bases and J by 4 bases, with 10 bases between the two germline ends. The CDR3 loop is CASSYSRTVYNEQFF. CDR3 sequence (DNA): TGTGCCAGCAGTTACTCGCGGACAGTATACAATGAGCAGTTCTTC.

The rearrangement links TRBV14 to TRBJ1-2; D remains unclear. V lost 0 bases and J lost 6, with 14 bases in between. Germline values: CDR1 SGHDN, CDR2 FVKESK. This CDR3 comprises 15 residues. The CDR3 bases are TGTGCCAGCAGCCAAGATTCGGGCAGGTGGAATGGCTACACCTTC. This sequence encodes CASSQDSGRWNGYTF.

The count of this clone is one. The rearrangement links TRBV18 to TRBJ2-3, with 9 bases matching TRBD2. This CDR3 has 16 amino acids. The ends lost 2 bases at V and 1 base at J; junction bases unmatched: 4. The germline V gene has CDR1 KGHSH and CDR2 LQKENI. CDR3 sequence reads: CASSPRVAGGTDTQYF. In DNA form, the CDR3 reads TGTGCCAGCTCACCAAGGGTAGCGGGGGGCACAGATACGCAGTATTTT.

This chain joins TRBV14 and TRBJ2-7, with D possibly matching TRBD1 (6 bases). Trimming removed 2 bases from V and 3 bases from J, with 17 bases in between. The CDR3 length is 16 residues. The germline gives CDR1 SGHDN, CDR2 FVKESK. The CDR3 is CASSQFLKHRVYEQYF. The DNA for the CDR3 is TGTGCCAGCAGCCAATTCCTCAAACACAGGGTCTACGAGCAGTACTTC.

The J gene is TRBJ1-1, the V gene TRBV2, with 8 bases matching TRBD1. The CDR3 length is 14 residues. V lost 4 bases to trimming and J lost 5 bases; unmatched junction nucleotides: 6. Per the germline V gene, CDR1 is SNHLY and CDR2 is FYNNEI. The CDR3 bases are TGTGCCAGCAGTGTCGGACAGGGTGGGACTGAAGCTTTCTTT. Translated: CASSVGQGGTEAFF.

The chain employs TRBV7-2 and TRBJ2-5, with 8 bases aligning to TRBD1. The ends lost 1 base at V and 5 bases at J; junction bases unmatched: 6. The CDR3 is 15 amino acids. Germline CDR1 is SGHTA and CDR2 is FQGNSA. The CDR3 sequence: CASSLGQGAGETQYF. The CDR3 region has the DNA TGTGCCAGCAGCTTAGGCCAGGGGGCGGGGGAGACCCAGTACTTC.

This chain joins TRBV2 and TRBJ2-5, with 10 bases that match TRBD2. CDR3 length equals 16 residues. The V gene's germline CDR1 is SNHLY and CDR2 FYNNEI. The ends lost 0 bases at V and 7 bases at J; junction bases unmatched: 8. The CDR3, as DNA: TGTGCCAGCAGTGAAGCGCGGGCTAGCGGGGGAACGACCCAGTACTTC. This codes for CASSEARASGGTTQYF.

The chain links TRBV24-1 to TRBJ2-3, with TRBD2 identical over 7 bases. The CDR3 totals 14 residues. Germline lookup yields CDR1 KGHDR and CDR2 SFDVKD. Trimming took 2 bases from V and 6 from J; bases not matched to a gene: 4. CDR3 in DNA: TGTGCCACCAGTGATTCGCGGGAGCGGGATACGCAGTATTTT. Protein product: CATSDSRERDTQYF.